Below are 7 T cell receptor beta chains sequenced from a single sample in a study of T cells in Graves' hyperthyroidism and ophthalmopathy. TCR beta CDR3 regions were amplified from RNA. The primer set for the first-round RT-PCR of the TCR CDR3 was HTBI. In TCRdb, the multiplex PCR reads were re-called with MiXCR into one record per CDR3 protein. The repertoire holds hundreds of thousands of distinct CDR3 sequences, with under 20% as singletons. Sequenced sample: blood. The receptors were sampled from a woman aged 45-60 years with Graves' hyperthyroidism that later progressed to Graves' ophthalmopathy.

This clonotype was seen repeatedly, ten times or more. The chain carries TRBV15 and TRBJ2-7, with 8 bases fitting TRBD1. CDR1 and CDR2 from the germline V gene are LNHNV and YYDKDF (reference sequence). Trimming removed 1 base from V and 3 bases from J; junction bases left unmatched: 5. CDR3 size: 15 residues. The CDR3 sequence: CATSRVRTGIYEQYF. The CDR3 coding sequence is TGTGCCACCAGCAGAGTACGGACAGGGATCTACGAGCAGTACTTC.

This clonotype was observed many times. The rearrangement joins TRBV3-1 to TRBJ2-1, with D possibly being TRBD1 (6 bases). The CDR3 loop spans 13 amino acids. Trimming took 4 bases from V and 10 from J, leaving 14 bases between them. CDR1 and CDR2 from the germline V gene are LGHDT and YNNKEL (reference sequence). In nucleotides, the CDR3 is TGTGCCAGCAGCCTAACAGGGATCGAAGAGCAGTTCTTC. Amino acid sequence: CASSLTGIEEQFF.

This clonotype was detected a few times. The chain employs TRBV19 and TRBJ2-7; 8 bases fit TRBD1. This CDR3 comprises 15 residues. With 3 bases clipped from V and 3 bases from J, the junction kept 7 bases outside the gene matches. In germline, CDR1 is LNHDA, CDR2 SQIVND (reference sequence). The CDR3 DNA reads TGTGCCAGTAGTATCCTCGGACAGGGCGTCTACGAGCAGTACTTC. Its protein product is CASSILGQGVYEQYF. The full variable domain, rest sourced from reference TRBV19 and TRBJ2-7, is DGGITQSPKYLFRKEGQNVTLSCEQNLNHDAMYWYRQDPGQGLRLIYYSQIVNDFQKGDIAEGYSVSREKKESFPLTVTSAQKNPTAFYLCASSILGQGVYEQYFGPGTRLTVT.

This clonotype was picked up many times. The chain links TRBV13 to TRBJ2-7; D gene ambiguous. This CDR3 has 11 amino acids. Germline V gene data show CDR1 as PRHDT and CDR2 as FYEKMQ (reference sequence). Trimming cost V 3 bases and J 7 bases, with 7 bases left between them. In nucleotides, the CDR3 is TGTGCCAGCAGCTTTGAATTTGAGCAGTACTTC. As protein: CASSFEFEQYF.

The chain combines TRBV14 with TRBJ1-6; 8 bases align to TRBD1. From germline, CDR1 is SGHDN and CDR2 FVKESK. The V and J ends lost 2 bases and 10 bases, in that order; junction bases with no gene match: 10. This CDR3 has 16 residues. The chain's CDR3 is CASSQLGQGARSPLHF. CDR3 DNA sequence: TGTGCCAGCAGCCAACTTGGTCAGGGGGCGAGGTCACCCCTCCACTTT. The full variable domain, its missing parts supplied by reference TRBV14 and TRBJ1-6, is EAGVTQFPSHSVIEKGQTVTLRCDPISGHDNLYWYRRVMGKEIKFLLHFVKESKQDESGMPNNRFLAERTGGTYSTLKVQPAELEDSGVYFCASSQLGQGARSPLHFGNGTRLTVT.

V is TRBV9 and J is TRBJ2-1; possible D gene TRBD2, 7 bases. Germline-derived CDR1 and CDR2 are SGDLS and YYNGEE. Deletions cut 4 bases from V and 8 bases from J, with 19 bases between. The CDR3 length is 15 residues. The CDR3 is CASSLAPGGHDEQFF. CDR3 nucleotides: TGTGCCAGCAGCTTGGCCCCCGGGGGGCACGATGAGCAGTTCTTC. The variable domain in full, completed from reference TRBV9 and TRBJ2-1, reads DSGVTQTPKHLITATGQRVTLRCSPRSGDLSVYWYQQSLDQGLQFLIQYYNGEERAKGNILERFSAQQFPDLHSELNLSSLELGDSALYFCASSLAPGGHDEQFFGPGTRLTVL.

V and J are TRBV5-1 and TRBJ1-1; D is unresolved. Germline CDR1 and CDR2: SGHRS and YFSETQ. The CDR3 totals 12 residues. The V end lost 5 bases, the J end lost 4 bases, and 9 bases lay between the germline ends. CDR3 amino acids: CASSVSGTEAFF. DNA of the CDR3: TGCGCCAGCAGTGTGTCAGGCACTGAAGCTTTCTTT.